The source of this T cell receptor beta chain is a study of blood T cell repertoires in COVID-19. On the study more broadly: COVID-19 samples from acute and convalescent phases originated in the United States, Italy and Spain. PBMCs, B-cell-depleted T cells, or T cells provided the cDNA or gDNA that made up the material.

The germline CDR1 and CDR2 sequences are LNHDA and SQIVND (reference sequence). J was trimmed by 5 bases and V by 6 bases; bases with no gene match: 8. This CDR3 has 15 amino acids. Under the authors' procedure: Amplification with reference gene primers provided the estimates of nucleated cell counts. Sequenced by immunoSEQ multiplex PCR; TCRdb stores in-frame clones only, minus some. That table is the source of V, J and clone size, and D and trimming were worked out from the DNA. Among roughly 120,000 clones listed, roughly nine tenths were seen once. The source is a man in his 70s who had recovered from COVID-19. The specimen was peripheral blood. The rearrangement uses TRBV19 and TRBJ2-5; 11 bases fit TRBD2. CDR3: CASSYSLAGVETQYF. DNA for the CDR3: TGTGCCAGTAGCTATTCACTAGCGGGAGTTGAGACCCAGTACTTC.